This TCR beta chain was identified during a study of CD4 and CD8 cells across lung adenocarcinoma regions. TCRdb fed the PCR reads into MiXCR, producing one record per CDR3 protein. The table shows 25,000 or so distinct CDR3 sequences, with around 52% occurring only once. The CDR3 has 14 residues. Germline V lookup: CDR1 MNHEY, CDR2 SMNVEV (reference sequence). This rearrangement joins TRBV27 to TRBJ2-3; 8 nucleotides match TRBD2. The sample taken for sequencing was CD4+ T cells from the center of a lung tumor. This receptor was obtained from a male donor with lung adenocarcinoma. The CD4 and CD8 labels of this study may be unreliable. The CDR3 loop reads CAGSGGRTQETQYF. In DNA form, the CDR3 reads TGTGCGGGGAGCGGGGGCCGGACCCAAGAGACCCAGTATTTT.